This T cell receptor (beta chain) was observed in a study of shared clonotypes between healthy human individuals (dated by TCRdb to 2020 to 2021). Context from the whole study: The cohort included a few men and a couple of women between 18 and 49 years of age. Per donor, three plates each were used for CD4 naive and CD4 memory, two for CD8 naive, and one for CD8 memory. The study deeply sequenced blood TCR repertoires of about five healthy adults to estimate repertoire size and the extent of clonotype sharing between individuals. To increase sequencing depth and limit assay-specific biases, different laboratories used diverse techniques to prepare libraries and sequence TCR repertoires. Per donor, leukapheresis produced somewhere between about 0.85 and 9.5 billion PBMCs. Findings and caveats that apply to the study as a whole: Sampling was limited to blood, and TCR repertoires in tissue likely differ from TCR repertoires in blood. Higher generation probabilities were observed for clonotypes shared by all four sorted-subset donors than for non-shared clonotypes. Based on pairwise subsampling, the degree of clonotype sharing among donors was expected to be affected by sequencing depth. Because the study included a small number of donors, the genetic and exposure-history diversity represented was limited. Estimated clonotype richness was generally larger for naive than for memory subsets. Incomplete sequencing was indicated by rarefaction of sorted-subset datasets, despite the large sequencing depth. When several donors were compared, the shared fraction of clonotypes was about 5.4% for naive CD4, 3.5% to 4% for naive CD8, roughly 2.5% for memory CD4, and 0.3% to 0.5% for memory CD8.

CD8 naive samples consisted of CD45RO-negative cells that were positively selected for CCR7, yielding a CD45RA+CCR7+ population without TemRA cells. Healthy HIV-negative adults with no recently reported acute infections or vaccinations were included as donors. Only Caucasian adults living in Nashville, Tennessee, USA were represented among the donors. Blood was obtained by leukapheresis, after which PBMCs were separated by Ficoll-Histopaque density gradient centrifugation and cryopreserved in liquid nitrogen vapor phase. Purity and quantity of every magnetically sorted T cell population were checked by analytical flow cytometry. Genomic DNA was isolated from each sorted fraction and quantified by UV absorbance on a Nanodrop 2000c. Using the deep immunoSEQ assay, TCR CDR3 regions were amplified from genomic DNA by multiplex PCR. Extracted genomic DNA from each cell subset was distributed evenly across all wells of several immunoSEQ 96-well plates, and each plate was treated as a replicate. For sorted subsets, 200 to 250 ng of genomic DNA, equivalent to some 33,000 T cell genomes, went into each replicate PCR. Purified libraries were quantified with a Qubit 3.0 fluorometer, sized on a Bioanalyzer 2100, and re-quantified with the KAPA Library Quantification kit. A separate single-read 150-cycle Illumina NextSeq 550 flow cell was used to sequence each immunoSEQ 96-well plate. From the authors' description of their analysis: Because the immunoSEQ output held only junctional sequences and lacked quality scores, the filtering could not match the filtering applied to full-length reads. Sequences were annotated with PyIR, a Python wrapper for IgBLAST v1.9, and V/J genes and CDR3 were assigned using IMGT germline references. Reads were filtered out if the reads had weak V/J assignments (E-value above 1e-6), no CDR3, stop codons, out-of-frame junctions, or ambiguous translated residues. V3J clonotypes were defined as sequences sharing an identical inferred V gene, J gene, and CDR3 amino acid sequence. Percentage overlap between repertoires was computed as shared unique clonotypes divided by the size of the smaller repertoire. RTK rarefaction, the Chao1 estimator, and Recon v2.1 estimates of unobserved clonotypes were used to assess repertoire richness. OLGA was used to compute generation probabilities for all TCRbeta clonotypes that the gDNA method yielded from four donors. Drawn from immuneACCESS, this table holds only the in-frame rearrangements with V and J called that TCRdb kept. Clones are partly lost; checked studies trace under half to an unresolved V gene and leave the rest unexplained. The V and J calls and clone size come from that table; D and trimming were worked out from the DNA. The sample table lists a few hundred thousand clones, about 95% of them with a count of one. The top ten clonotypes cover around 0.097% of the sample.

CDR1 and CDR2 (MDHEN, SYDVKM) derive from the germline V gene. The germline ends are 12 bases apart after V is trimmed by 1 base and J by 2 bases. The cysteine opens and the phenylalanine closes a CDR3 of 16 amino acids. Kept here is only the CDR3 DNA, which spans 48 bases and is read in frame from base 1. Worth noting for this clone: Its antigen is currently not known. Base qualities are not recorded, but no much larger clone differs from it by a single base.

Sequencing was carried out using naive CD8+ T cells sorted from blood. This sample's cell subset or site label indicates: CD45RA+CCR7+. The sequence is built from TRBV28 and TRBJ1-5; tentative D gene TRBD1, with 6 bases matching. This receptor was obtained from a woman aged 25 to 39 in good health. The nucleotide sequence is TGTGCCAGCAGTTTATTGGGGGCAGTGGGCAATCAGCCCCAGCATTTT. Its product reads: CASSLLGAVGNQPQHF. With all but the CDR3 taken from the reference TRBV28 and TRBJ1-5 genes, the full variable domain is: DVKVTQSSRYLVKRTGEKVFLECVQDMDHENMFWYRQDPGLGLRLIYFSYDVKMKEKGDIPEGYSVSREKKERFSLILESASTNQTSMYLCASSLLGAVGNQPQHFGDGTRLSIL.